This T cell receptor (beta chain) was identified during a study of blood T cell repertoires in COVID-19. Looking at the study overall: Collection of acute and convalescent COVID-19 samples took place in the United States, Italy and Spain.

Germline loops: CDR1 SQVTM, CDR2 ANQGSEA. There are 14 residues in the CDR3. J gave up 8 bases and V 1 base, and 3 bases lay outside the gene matches. Using immunoSEQ multiplex PCR, the repertoire was profiled, and TCRdb retains in-frame clones only, with some absent. The sample lists roughly 350,000 clones, about 93% occurring once. The sequencing input was peripheral blood. The V and J genes are TRBV29-1 and TRBJ2-1, with 12 bases lining up with TRBD1. This receptor was obtained from a woman younger than 35 who had recovered from COVID-19. The CDR3 sequence is CSVEGGQGADEQFF. The CDR3 nucleotides are TGCAGCGTTGAAGGGGGACAGGGGGCCGATGAGCAGTTCTTC.